A single sample gave rise to the 25 T cell receptor beta chains below, sequenced in a study of T cells in Graves' hyperthyroidism and ophthalmopathy (dated 2019 in TCRdb). Library construction relied on multiplex PCR. Sequencing took place on an Illumina HiSeq 2000. Amplification of TCR beta CDR3 regions was carried out from RNA transcripts. For the first round of RT-PCR on the TCR CDR3, the HTBI primer set was used together with the Qiagen OneStep RT-PCR kit. The public reads were reanalyzed by TCRdb: fastp trimming at Q25, MiXCR alignment, in-frame beta chains only. Rows merge per CDR3 protein into single entries with the most common DNA and genes. This sample is represented by some 300,000 distinct CDR3 sequences; roughly 13% of them were singletons. The ten largest clones add up to roughly 8.5% of the sample. Sample: blood. All receptors derive from a woman under 40 with Graves' hyperthyroidism that later progressed to Graves' ophthalmopathy.

This clonotype has at least ten counts. The chain is built from TRBV6-5 and TRBJ1-4; 8 bases align to TRBD1. CDR3 length: 18 amino acids. V was pared by 2 bases and J by 0 bases, with 8 bases of the junction left unmatched. Germline V gene lookup returns CDR1 MNHEY and CDR2 SVGAGI. The CDR3 protein is CASSYQTGTGATNEKLFF. Written as DNA, the CDR3 is TGTGCCAGCAGTTACCAAACCGGGACAGGTGCAACTAATGAAAAACTGTTTTTT.

This clonotype was seen at least ten times. V is TRBV20-1 and J is TRBJ2-3, with 9 bases lining up with TRBD2. The CDR3 extends over 12 amino acids. Germline trimming cut 7 bases from V and 3 bases from J; bases unmatched to any gene: 2. Germline-derived CDR1 and CDR2 are DFQATT and SNEGSKA (reference sequence). CDR3 protein: CSGLAATDTQYF. CDR3 DNA: TGCAGTGGACTAGCGGCTACAGATACGCAGTATTTT.

This clonotype was recorded at least ten times. The rearrangement uses TRBV27 and TRBJ2-3, with a tentative D call TRBD1 (6 bases). V gave up 2 bases and J gave up 2 bases, with 11 bases separating them. The V gene's germline CDR1 is MNHEY and CDR2 SMNVEV (reference sequence). The CDR3 sequence is 15 residues long. Here the CDR3 reads CASSLRTDNTDTQYF. The DNA of the CDR3 is TGTGCCAGCAGTTTAAGGACAGATAACACAGATACGCAGTATTTT.

This clonotype was picked up many times. This chain uses TRBV7-2 with TRBJ2-7; no clear D gene. Germline CDR1 SGHTA, CDR2 FQGNSA. Trimming took off 1 base at V and 3 bases at J, with 7 bases between the two ends. The CDR3 spans 13 residues. This CDR3 is CASSLERLYEQYF. CDR3 nucleotides: TGTGCCAGCAGCTTAGAACGCCTCTACGAGCAGTACTTC.

The rearrangement uses TRBV11-2 and TRBJ1-6, with D unresolved. CDR3 length: 13 amino acids. Looked up from germline, CDR1 is SGHAT and CDR2 is FQNNGV. V was pared by 6 bases and J by 8 bases, with 11 bases between. The CDR3 sequence: CASRENYDSPLHF. In DNA, the CDR3 is TGTGCCAGCAGAGAGAACTACGATTCACCCCTCCACTTT. Complete variable domain (other parts from reference TRBV11-2 and TRBJ1-6): EAGVAQSPRYKIIEKRQSVAFWCNPISGHATLYWYQQILGQGPKLLIQFQNNGVVDDSQLPKDRFSAERLKGVDSTLKIQPAKLEDSAVYLCASRENYDSPLHFGNGTRLTVT.

This clonotype was detected many times. V gene TRBV7-9 combines with J gene TRBJ2-4, with 8 bases aligning to TRBD1. CDR3 size: 13 residues. The V gene's germline CDR1 is SEHNR and CDR2 FQNEAQ (reference sequence). J lost 6 bases, V lost 3 bases, and 1 base had no gene match. CDR3 sequence: CASSFGQGNIQYF. In DNA, the CDR3 is TGTGCCAGCAGCTTTGGACAGGGAAACATTCAGTACTTC.

This clonotype was detected ten times or more. The V and J genes are TRBV28 and TRBJ2-1, with 7 bases that match TRBD2. The germline CDR1 and CDR2 sequences are MDHEN and SYDVKM. The CDR3 is 13 residues long. The ends lost 5 bases at V and 10 bases at J; junction bases unmatched: 8. DNA of the CDR3: TGTGCCAGCAGTGACCGACTAGCCCACGAGCAGTTCTTC. Its protein is CASSDRLAHEQFF.

This sequence joins TRBV29-1 and TRBJ2-3; D gene uncertain. The germline V gene encodes CDR1 SQVTM and CDR2 ANQGSEA. The CDR3 runs 13 residues. V was shortened by 3 bases and J by 1 base, with 8 bases between the two germline ends. CDR3 sequence reads: CSVEQAGTDTQYF. The CDR3 nucleotides read TGCAGCGTTGAGCAGGCCGGCACAGATACGCAGTATTTT.

This clonotype was recorded at least ten times. This chain uses TRBV10-2 with TRBJ1-1; D not resolved. Germline CDR1 WSHSY, CDR2 SAAADI. This CDR3 comprises 13 residues. V was cut by 3 bases and J by 4 bases, with 9 bases left in between. In DNA, the CDR3 is TGCGCCAGCAGTGACCAGGAGAGCACTGAAGCTTTCTTT. Its protein is CASSDQESTEAFF.

This clonotype was detected many times. This sequence joins TRBV13 and TRBJ2-1, with TRBD2 identical over 11 bases. With V trimmed by 5 bases and J by 5 bases, 11 bases remained unmatched. The CDR3 sequence is 17 residues long. Germline loops: CDR1 PRHDT, CDR2 FYEKMQ (reference sequence). The CDR3 bases are TGTGCCAGCAGCCAGGGACTAGCGGTACTAGTGGACAATGAGCAGTTCTTC. Protein product: CASSQGLAVLVDNEQFF.

This clonotype was recorded at least ten times. This chain uses TRBV20-1 with TRBJ2-7, with TRBD2 matching 10 bases. CDR1 is DFQATT and CDR2 is SNEGSKA in the germline V gene (reference sequence). This CDR3 comprises 12 residues. V shed 4 bases, J shed 4 bases, and the junction held 1 base outside the gene matches. The CDR3 loop is CSAKREGYEQYF. In DNA, the CDR3 is TGCAGTGCTAAGCGGGAGGGGTACGAGCAGTACTTC.

As DNA, the CDR3 is TGTGCCAGCAGTTGGGACTATAGCAATCAGCCCCAGCATTTT. Its translation is CASSWDYSNQPQHF. The gene calls are TRBV2 and TRBJ1-5; weak D call: TRBD1 (5 bases). Germline-derived CDR1 and CDR2 are SNHLY and FYNNEI. The germline V and J ends were trimmed by 5 bases and 0 bases, with 8 bases remaining between them. The CDR3 loop spans 14 amino acids.

There are many counts of this clonotype. The chain uses TRBV27 and TRBJ2-2; D ambiguous. CDR1 is MNHEY, CDR2 SMNVEV, per germline (reference sequence). The CDR3 contains 14 residues. Between the trimmed V and J ends, which lost 7 bases and 3 bases, there was a span of 12 bases. CDR3 DNA: TGTGCCAGCACCCAGACGACGGACACCGGGGAGCTGTTTTTT. Amino acid sequence: CASTQTTDTGELFF.

This clonotype was observed many times. V gene TRBV12-3 or TRBV12-4 combines with J gene TRBJ2-7, with unresolved D. CDR3 length equals 11 residues. V lost 3 bases and J 5 bases, leaving 5 bases between the germline ends. The DNA of the CDR3 is TGTGCCAGCAGTTTGAGGAACGAGCAGTACTTC. This gives the protein CASSLRNEQYF.

This clonotype was found many times. V gene TRBV28 combines with J gene TRBJ1-6, with a possible D match to TRBD1 (5 bases). Germline V gene lookup returns CDR1 MDHEN and CDR2 SYDVKM. Trimming left V 3 bases short and J 6 bases short, with 24 bases between. The CDR3 totals 19 residues. The CDR3 bases are TGTGCCAGCAGTTTCAATTTGGGGACTCTCAGAATTGGTAATTCACCCCTCCACTTT. Translating gives CASSFNLGTLRIGNSPLHF.

Only a few counts were recorded for this clonotype. The gene calls are TRBV6-2 or TRBV6-3 and TRBJ2-2; TRBD2 matches at 7 bases. The CDR3 is 15 amino acids. Germline V gene data show CDR1 as MNHEY and CDR2 as SVGEGT. V lost 2 bases to trimming and J lost 4 bases; unmatched junction nucleotides: 4. The CDR3 DNA is TGTGCCAGCAGTTACCGACTAGCCCGCACCGGGGAGCTGTTTTTT. Translated: CASSYRLARTGELFF.

This clonotype was recorded at least ten times. The gene calls are TRBV6-1 and TRBJ1-4; D is perhaps TRBD1 (5 bases). The germline V gene encodes CDR1 MNHNS and CDR2 SASEGT. CDR3 size: 15 residues. V lost 2 bases and J 5 bases, leaving 12 bases between the germline ends. CDR3 region: CASSEHETDNEKLFF. CDR3 nucleotide sequence: TGTGCCAGCAGTGAACATGAGACAGACAATGAAAAACTGTTTTTT.

This clonotype showed up many times. The V call is TRBV7-9, the J call TRBJ1-4; D is undetermined. Germline V CDR1 and CDR2: SEHNR, FQNEAQ (reference sequence). This CDR3 comprises 14 residues. The V end lost 1 base, the J end lost 8 bases, and 11 bases lay between the germline ends. CDR3 residues: CASSLEALGEKLFF. CDR3 in DNA: TGTGCCAGCAGCTTAGAGGCGCTGGGAGAAAAACTGTTTTTT.

Note on this clonotype: One end of the junction varies from germline; a read error may be responsible. CDR3 amino acids: CASSLDGGELFF. The DNA for the CDR3 is TGTGCCAGCAGCTTAGATGGGGGGGAACTGTTTTTT. This chain links TRBV7-6 with TRBJ2-2; TRBD2 agrees at 7 bases. The CDR3 contains 12 residues. Germline CDR1 reads SGHVS; CDR2 reads FNYEAQ.

Ten or more counts support this clonotype. V is TRBV4-3 and J is TRBJ2-7; TRBD2 aligns across 13 bases. The CDR3 is 14 residues long. CDR1 and CDR2 (germline): LGHNA, YSLEER. Trimming at V came to 4 bases and at J to 5 bases, leaving 2 bases not matched to a gene. The CDR3 nucleotides read TGCGCCAGCAGCCCCGGGACTAGCGGGGACGAGCAGTACTTC. It codes for CASSPGTSGDEQYF.

Many counts were recorded for this clonotype. The chain carries TRBV4-3 and TRBJ1-5, with 8 bases matching TRBD1. V lost 1 base to trimming and J lost 4 bases; unmatched junction nucleotides: 3. The CDR3 totals 15 residues. From germline, CDR1 is LGHNA and CDR2 YSLEER. The chain's CDR3 is CASSQVTGGNQPQHF. CDR3 in DNA: TGCGCCAGCAGCCAAGTAACAGGGGGTAATCAGCCCCAGCATTTT.

In this sample, this clonotype turned up many times. The V gene is TRBV18, the J gene TRBJ2-1; weak D call: TRBD2 (6 bases). The CDR3 has 15 amino acids. The germline CDR1 and CDR2 sequences are KGHSH and LQKENI. Between the trimmed V and J ends, which lost 2 bases and 3 bases, there was a span of 11 bases. The DNA of the CDR3 is TGTGCCAGCTCACCAAAACCGGGAGTCTACAATGAGCAGTTCTTC. Translated: CASSPKPGVYNEQFF.

V and J are TRBV19 and TRBJ2-5; perhaps TRBD2 as D (5 bases). Germline CDR1 and CDR2: LNHDA and SQIVND (reference sequence). The germline V and J ends were trimmed by 5 bases and 5 bases, with 15 bases remaining between them. The CDR3 has 14 residues. CDR3 coding DNA: TGTGCCAGTAGTTCTCGGGATATTGCGGAGACCCAGTACTTC. This codes for CASSSRDIAETQYF.

The table lists this clonotype with a few counts. Written as DNA, the CDR3 is TGCAGTGCTCTACAGGGACTTAATGAAAAACTGTTTTTT. This codes for CSALQGLNEKLFF. The rearrangement joins TRBV20-1 to TRBJ1-4; D perhaps matches TRBD1 (6 bases). Per germline, CDR1 DFQATT and CDR2 SNEGSKA (reference sequence). CDR3 size: 13 residues. The V and J ends lost 5 bases and 4 bases respectively, with 11 bases between them.

This clonotype was recorded at least ten times. This rearrangement joins TRBV5-8 to TRBJ2-3; D might be TRBD2 (6 bases). Germline assignment: CDR1 SGHTS and CDR2 YDEGEE. V lost 4 bases and J lost 2, with 14 bases in between. The CDR3 sequence is 15 residues long. The CDR3 DNA sequence: TGTGCCAGCAGCCCGGCGACTAGTTACACAGATACGCAGTATTTT. Amino acid sequence: CASSPATSYTDTQYF.